Sequencing of this T cell receptor (beta chain) was carried out in a study of blood T cells in healthy people across ages. Alongside a J-beta primer mix, a sample-barcoded 5' primer served in a second PCR lasting roughly 6 to 11 cycles. The authors tagged each cDNA molecule using a template-switch adaptor with 12 random nucleotides. Each CDR3 protein is one row after TCRdb ran MiXCR on the 5' RACE reads. The table lists around 1.7 million distinct CDR3 sequences, 28% of them singletons. Healthy Caucasian individuals from Russia aged roughly 6 to 95 were enrolled as donors. This CDR3 is 15 amino acids long. Germline CDR1 reads LNHNV; CDR2 reads YYDKDF (reference sequence). The V segment lost 1 base and the J segment 5 bases; nucleotides outside the gene matches: 5.

Material: blood. This chain links TRBV15 with TRBJ2-3; 8 nucleotides agree with TRBD1. The clonotype comes from a woman in her twenties or thirties in good health. CDR3 nucleotides: TGTGCCACCAGCAGAGGACAGGGGCGAGGAGATACGCAGTATTTT. This codes for CATSRGQGRGDTQYF.